This entry lists 17 T cell receptor beta chains sequenced from one sample in a study of OX40 agonist ivuxolimab in advanced cancers. Only in-frame clones appear in the TCRdb table, and some are missing; sequencing was by immunoSEQ multiplex PCR. The table includes 30,000 to 35,000 clones, about 90% detected once. The starting material was CD4+ or CD8+ T cells sorted from blood, obtained in a trial of the OX40 agonist ivuxolimab. These receptors originate from an adult with an advanced solid tumor such as melanoma, head and neck, liver or kidney cancer.

The chain carries TRBV5-1 and TRBJ1-4; 7 bases align to TRBD1. This CDR3 contains 14 residues. The trim removed 0 bases at V and 6 bases at J, leaving 2 bases unmatched. Germline CDR1 SGHRS, CDR2 YFSETQ. The CDR3 spells CASSLVQGDEKLFF. The CDR3 bases are TGCGCCAGCAGCTTGGTCCAGGGGGATGAAAAACTGTTTTTT.

The chain carries TRBV25-1 and TRBJ2-3; 7 positions match TRBD2. V gave up 8 bases and J gave up 2 bases; unmatched junction bases: 7. Germline CDR1 MGHDK, CDR2 SYGVNS. The length of the CDR3 is 14 residues. CDR3 DNA: TGTGCCAGCGGGGACTACTTAGCCACAGATACGCAGTATTTT. It yields the protein CASGDYLATDTQYF. Full variable domain (rest looked up from reference TRBV25-1 and TRBJ2-3): EADIYQTPRYLVIGTGKKITLECSQTMGHDKMYWYQQDPGMELHLIHYSYGVNSTEKGDLSSESTVSRIRTEHFPLTLESARPSHTSQYLCASGDYLATDTQYFGPGTRLTVL.

The chain links TRBV4-3 to TRBJ2-7, with D perhaps given as TRBD1 or TRBD2 (5 bases each). V dropped 0 bases and J dropped 2 bases, with 14 bases sitting between them. Germline CDR1 is LGHNA and CDR2 is YSLEER. The CDR3 length is 16 residues. For the CDR3, the DNA is TGCGCCAGCAGCCAAGATATCGGGACCCGGGCCTACGAGCAGTACTTC. The encoded protein is CASSQDIGTRAYEQYF.

The DNA for the CDR3 is TGTGCCTGGAGTATTGGAGATACGCAGTATTTT. The encoded protein is CAWSIGDTQYF. V is TRBV30 and J is TRBJ2-3; D is uncertain. The CDR3 has 11 amino acids. Germline V lookup: CDR1 GTSNPN, CDR2 SVGIG (reference sequence). Trimming removed 2 bases from V and 5 bases from J, with 5 bases in between.

The chain couples TRBV5-1 to TRBJ2-5, with TRBD2 as a possible D gene (5 bases). The CDR3 length is 14 residues. Between the trimmed V and J ends, which lost 0 bases and 5 bases, there was a span of 11 bases. Germline V lookup: CDR1 SGHRS, CDR2 YFSETQ. CDR3 protein: CASSLALGGETQYF. The CDR3 bases are TGCGCCAGCAGCTTGGCACTGGGCGGGGAGACCCAGTACTTC.

J is TRBJ1-2 and V is TRBV28; no definite D call. The CDR3 is 14 residues long. V was cut by 6 bases and J by 4 bases, with 15 bases left in between. CDR1 is MDHEN, CDR2 SYDVKM, per germline. CDR3 sequence reads: CASRTPGRFYGYTF. CDR3 nucleotides: TGTGCCAGCAGGACACCCGGACGGTTCTATGGCTACACCTTC.

This clone was detected a few times. The rearrangement joins TRBV19 to TRBJ1-2, with D hard to call. V lost 3 bases to trimming and J lost 1 base, with 9 bases between them. Germline-derived CDR1 and CDR2 are LNHDA and SQIVND (reference sequence). The CDR3 covers 14 residues. Here the CDR3 reads CASSIPRINYGYTF. In DNA, the CDR3 is TGTGCCAGTAGTATCCCACGGATTAACTATGGCTACACCTTC. Using reference TRBV19 and TRBJ1-2 for the parts outside the CDR3, the full variable domain is DGGITQSPKYLFRKEGQNVTLSCEQNLNHDAMYWYRQDPGQGLRLIYYSQIVNDFQKGDIAEGYSVSREKKESFPLTVTSAQKNPTAFYLCASSIPRINYGYTFGSGTRLTVV.

The chain combines TRBV30 with TRBJ1-3, with 8 bases matching TRBD1. In germline, CDR1 is GTSNPN, CDR2 SVGIG (reference sequence). The CDR3 is 15 residues long. Trimming removed 0 bases from V and 11 bases from J; junction bases left unmatched: 12. This chain's CDR3 is CAWSVSYRGGWPIYF. The CDR3 DNA follows: TGTGCCTGGAGTGTTTCTTACAGGGGGGGATGGCCCATATATTTT.

This chain uses TRBV15 with TRBJ2-5; a weak D match, TRBD1 (6 bases). This CDR3 has 16 amino acids. The germline gives CDR1 LNHNV, CDR2 YYDKDF (reference sequence). V lost 0 bases and J lost 2, with 13 bases in between. The CDR3 loop reads CATSRDVQGIQETQYF. The CDR3 bases are TGTGCCACCAGCAGAGATGTTCAGGGGATTCAAGAGACCCAGTACTTC.

The J gene is TRBJ1-2, the V gene TRBV18, with TRBD1 matching over 7 bases. V was pared by 4 bases and J by 2 bases, with 10 bases of the junction left unmatched. This CDR3 is built from 16 residues. CDR1 and CDR2 from the germline V gene are KGHSH and LQKENI. CDR3 bases: TGTGCCAGCTCACTTGGGACAGCAGGGCCAAACTATGGCTACACCTTC. It yields the protein CASSLGTAGPNYGYTF.

A note on this clone: The junction shows a germline mismatch at one end, possibly a read error. This chain joins TRBV30 and TRBJ1-5; possible D gene TRBD1, 6 bases. CDR1 is GTSNPN and CDR2 is SVGIG in the germline V gene (reference sequence). The length of the CDR3 is 14 residues. The CDR3 here is CAGSWGARNQPQHF. CDR3 bases: TGTGCCGGGAGCTGGGGGGCCCGCAATCAGCCCCAGCATTTT. Drawing the rest from reference TRBV30 and TRBJ1-5, the complete variable domain is SQTIHQWPATLVQPVGSPLSLECTVEGTSNPNLYWYRQAAGRGLQLLFYSVGIGQISSEVPQNLSASRPQDRQFILSSKKLLLSDSGFYLCAGSWGARNQPQHFGDGTRLSIL.

This clone appeared a single time. V and J are TRBV7-9 and TRBJ2-5; no definite D call. The CDR3 length is 12 residues. The V gene's germline CDR1 is SEHNR and CDR2 FQNEAQ (reference sequence). The V end lost 3 bases, the J end lost 5 bases, and 7 bases lay between the germline ends. The CDR3: CASSLNSETQYF. The CDR3, as DNA: TGTGCCAGCAGCTTGAACAGTGAGACCCAGTACTTC.

The chain is built from TRBV7-9 and TRBJ2-1; 7 nucleotides match TRBD2. Germline CDR1 SEHNR, CDR2 FQNEAQ (reference sequence). The CDR3 totals 16 residues. Unmatched junction bases numbered 6, after V lost 0 bases and J lost 4 bases. This chain's CDR3 is CASSLARASGYNEQFF. The CDR3 DNA is TGTGCCAGCAGCTTAGCGCGGGCTAGCGGATACAATGAGCAGTTCTTC.

This clone was detected a few times. V is TRBV11-3 and J is TRBJ2-1; 9 bases align to TRBD2. The CDR3 extends over 14 amino acids. Germline values: CDR1 SGHNT, CDR2 YENEEA. Trimming at V came to 8 bases and at J to 7 bases, leaving 9 bases not matched to a gene. As DNA, the CDR3 is TGTGCCAGCGGGCGCGGGGGGGCCCAAAATGAGCAGTTCTTC. This encodes CASGRGGAQNEQFF.

This clone was detected only once. This chain joins TRBV2 and TRBJ2-7; the match to TRBD1 covers 9 bases. J lost 1 base, V lost 6 bases, and 4 bases had no gene match. The germline CDR1 and CDR2 sequences are SNHLY and FYNNEI. This CDR3 contains 14 residues. The CDR3, as DNA: TGTGCCAGCAGAACAGGGGGCCAATCCTACGAGCAGTACTTC. This translates into CASRTGGQSYEQYF.

This CDR3 is CASSRDRGRNEKLFF. Written as DNA, the CDR3 is TGTGCCAGCAGCAGAGACAGGGGTAGAAATGAAAAACTGTTTTTT. V and J are TRBV5-8 and TRBJ1-4; 8 bases are a match to TRBD1. This CDR3 has 15 residues. The V gene end was trimmed by 4 bases and the J gene end by 5 bases; junction bases not matched to a gene: 7. Germline-derived CDR1 and CDR2 are SGHTS and YDEGEE.

The J gene is TRBJ2-3, the V gene TRBV13; D not resolved. Germline lookup yields CDR1 PRHDT and CDR2 FYEKMQ (reference sequence). CDR3 size: 13 residues. V lost 0 bases and J lost 2, with 3 bases in between. CDR3 coding DNA: TGTGCCAGCAGCTTAGGTTCCACAGATACGCAGTATTTT. Residues: CASSLGSTDTQYF. The full variable domain, completed using reference TRBV13 and TRBJ2-3, is AAGVIQSPRHLIKEKRETATLKCYPIPRHDTVYWYQQGPGQDPQFLISFYEKMQSDKGSIPDRFSAQQFSDYHSELNMSSLELGDSALYFCASSLGSTDTQYFGPGTRLTVL.